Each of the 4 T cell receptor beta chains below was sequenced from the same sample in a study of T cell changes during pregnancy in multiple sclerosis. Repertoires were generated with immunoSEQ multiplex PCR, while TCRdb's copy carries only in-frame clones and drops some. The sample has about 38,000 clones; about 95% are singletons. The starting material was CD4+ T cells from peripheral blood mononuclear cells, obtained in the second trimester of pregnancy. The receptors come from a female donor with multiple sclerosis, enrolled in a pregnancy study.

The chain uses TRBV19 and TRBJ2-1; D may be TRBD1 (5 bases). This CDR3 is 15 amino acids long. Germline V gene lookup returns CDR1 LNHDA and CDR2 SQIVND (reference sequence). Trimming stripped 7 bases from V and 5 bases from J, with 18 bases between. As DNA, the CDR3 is TGTGCCAGTAAGCCCTACCTGGGGCCGGACAATGAGCAGTTCTTC. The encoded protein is CASKPYLGPDNEQFF.

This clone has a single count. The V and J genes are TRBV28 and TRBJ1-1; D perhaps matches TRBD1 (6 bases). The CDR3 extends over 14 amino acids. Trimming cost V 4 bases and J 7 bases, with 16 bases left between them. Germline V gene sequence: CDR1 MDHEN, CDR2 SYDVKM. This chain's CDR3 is CASSSWGGRGEAFF. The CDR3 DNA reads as TGTGCCAGCAGTTCATGGGGGGGGCGGGGTGAAGCTTTCTTT.

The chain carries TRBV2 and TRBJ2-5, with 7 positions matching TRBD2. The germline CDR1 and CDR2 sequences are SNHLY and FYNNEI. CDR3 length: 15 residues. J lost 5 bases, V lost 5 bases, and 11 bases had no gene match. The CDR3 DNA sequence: TGTGCCAGCAGTTCCCACGGGGGGTTTCTGGAGACCCAGTACTTC. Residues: CASSSHGGFLETQYF. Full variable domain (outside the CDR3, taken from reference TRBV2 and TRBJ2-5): EPEVTQTPSHQVTQMGQEVILRCVPISNHLYFYWYRQILGQKVEFLVSFYNNEISEKSEIFDDQFSVERPDGSNFTLKIRSTKLEDSAMYFCASSSHGGFLETQYFGPGTRLLVL.

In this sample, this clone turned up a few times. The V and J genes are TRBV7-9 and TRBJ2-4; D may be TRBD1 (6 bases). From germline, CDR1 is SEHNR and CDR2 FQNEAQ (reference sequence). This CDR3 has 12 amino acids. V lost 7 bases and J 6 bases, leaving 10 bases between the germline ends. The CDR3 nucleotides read TGTGCCAGCAAGGGGGTGGGAAACATTCAGTACTTC. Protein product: CASKGVGNIQYF.